This entry describes one TCR beta chain. Clones were read by immunoSEQ multiplex PCR, and TCRdb kept only the in-frame ones, dropping some. The repertoire holds about 8,200 clones, around 82% seen once, with 7.2% in the top ten. The sample is drawn from a study of immune evolution from preneoplasia to lung adenocarcinoma. This receptor was identified in a person between 70 and 80 years old with lung adenocarcinoma. The sequenced sample was FFPE adjacent normal lung tissue.

The CDR3 nucleotides are TGTGCCAGCAGCGGATTCCAGACAGGAACGGTGGAGACCCAGTACTTC. As protein: CASSGFQTGTVETQYF. The chain is built from TRBV9 and TRBJ2-5, with a weak D call TRBD1 (6 bases). Germline CDR1 is SGDLS and CDR2 is YYNGEE. This CDR3 region has 16 residues. V lost 3 bases and J lost 5, with 20 bases in between.